This T cell receptor (beta chain) was obtained from a study of cytomegalovirus exposure and HLA in healthy donors. Study-wide points: According to the study, approximately 150 TCR beta chains were cytomegalovirus-associated. The authors excluded some V segments, including TRBV6-2 and TRBV6-3, as indistinguishable. In an earlier analysis, in fewer than 700 donors, most V segments appeared productive either ~90% or ~30% of the time.

The V and J ends lost 4 bases and 2 bases respectively, with 12 bases between them. CDR1 is MNHEY, CDR2 SVGAGI, per germline. The CDR3 is 14 residues long. In regard to this clone: Its target is not known.

PCR employed 60 Vbeta and 13 Jbeta primers. The table came from immunoSEQ multiplex PCR; TCRdb's copy has only in-frame clones and leaves some out. The sample yields under 300,000 clones, about 80% seen once. The sequenced sample consisted of PBMCs. The rearrangement joins TRBV6-5 to TRBJ2-7, with D possibly being TRBD2 (6 bases). The clonotype was recovered from an older woman in good health and CMV-seropositive. The CDR3 is CASSLGGPTYEQYF. The CDR3 nucleotides read TGTGCCAGCAGTTTGGGGGGTCCTACCTACGAGCAGTACTTC.